This T cell receptor beta chain emerged from a study of Graves' ophthalmopathy and Graves' hyperthyroidism. V shed 4 bases and J shed 3 bases, with 13 bases lying between them. CDR3 length: 16 residues. Germline V gene data show CDR1 as SGHAT and CDR2 as FQNNGV. Where ophthalmopathy was present, donors had moderate-to-severe activity, CAS ≥3, NOSPECS ≥4 and duration under 3 months. Fresh peripheral blood (approximately 10 ml) yielded the PBMCs. General observations from the study: Blood also carried most expanded thyroid clonotypes exceeding 0.001 frequency.

Amplification targeted the TCR beta CDR3 regions, with RNA transcripts as the source material. First-round RT-PCR with HTBI primers preceded a second-round multiplex PCR. TCRdb fed the multiplex PCR reads into MiXCR, producing one record per CDR3 protein. The sample lists about 240,000 distinct CDR3 sequences, approximately 42% occurring once. A few counts support this clonotype. Its cognate antigen is unknown. The origin of this receptor is an adult man with Graves' ophthalmopathy. Sequenced input: peripheral blood. The chain recombines TRBV11-2 with TRBJ2-6; D might be TRBD1 or TRBD2, each matching 5 bases. This CDR3 is CASSSGRDVGANVLTF. CDR3 coding DNA: TGTGCCAGCAGCTCGGGACGGGATGTTGGGGCCAACGTCCTGACTTTC.